This T cell receptor (beta chain) was recovered during a study of early T cells in non-severe SARS-CoV-2 infection. Study information: RNA in bulk from unsorted whole blood was sequenced, and chains were unpaired. Findings of the study overall: Database matching using VDJdb favored anti-spike CD8 responses, with private and CD4 specificities left missing.

Attached unique molecular identifiers marked individual cDNA molecules. From the 5' RACE reads, TCRdb called clonotypes with MiXCR, one entry per CDR3 protein. The sample has just under 65,000 distinct CDR3 sequences, 11% seen once. There are a few counts of this clonotype. Its antigen is not identified. The V and J ends lost 1 base and 1 base respectively, with 5 bases between them. This CDR3 region has 13 residues. Germline-derived CDR1 and CDR2 are SGHRS and YFSETQ. The gene calls are TRBV5-1 and TRBJ1-1; D remains ambiguous. The specimen comprised whole blood, sampled at baseline. The sequence was collected from an adult who was a healthcare worker with PCR-confirmed SARS-CoV-2 infection or an uninfected control (not recorded which). The CDR3: CASSLPGNTEAFF. In DNA form, the CDR3 reads TGCGCCAGCAGCTTGCCAGGGAACACTGAAGCTTTCTTT.